This T cell receptor (beta chain) emerged from a study of OX40 agonist ivuxolimab in advanced cancers. On the study more broadly: Ivuxolimab doses were 0.01, 0.1, 0.3, 1.5, 3 or 10 mg/kg every 2 weeks.

Assay: immunoSEQ multiplex PCR; the TCRdb copy retains only in-frame clones and omits some. The repertoire holds 70,000 or so clones, with around four fifths as singletons. Overall study findings and caveats: The specificity for antigen of the expanded peripheral T cells was not determined.

A remark on this clone: Its antigen is not identified.

The clonotype originates from an adult with an advanced solid tumor such as melanoma, head and neck, liver or kidney cancer. Sequences were derived from CD4+ or CD8+ T cells sorted from blood, sampled in a trial of the OX40 agonist ivuxolimab.

CDR3 sequence: CASSLAGTGRAGAYEQYF. CDR3 DNA: TGTGCCAGCAGCTTGGCCGGGACAGGGAGGGCGGGGGCCTACGAGCAGTACTTC. V gene TRBV5-6 combines with J gene TRBJ2-5; the match to TRBD1 covers 9 bases. The J call may be incorrect, as the DNA end agrees better with TRBJ2-7. In germline, CDR1 is SGHDT, CDR2 YYEEEE. The CDR3 length is 18 residues.